The rows below give T cell receptor beta chains drawn from one sample of a study of vaccination and CD4 T cells after COVID-19. TCRdb analysed the PCR reads with MiXCR anew, one entry per CDR3 protein. Of about 30,000 distinct CDR3 sequences detected, roughly 50% appear once; the ten largest clones hold less than 6%. Here the sequenced sample was CD4+ T cells from blood, taken about 7 months after SARS-CoV-2 vaccination. These receptors originate from a human donor who had recovered from COVID-19. Each CDR3 is given with its conserved first and last residue. The D gene is left open where the match is weak. Clone sizes are given selectively: once, few, many, or a class where the clone is expanded.

D	size	V	J	CDR3	DNA
.	.	TRBV28	TRBJ1-1	CASEKNTEAFF	TGTGCCAGCGAGAAGAACACTGAAGCTTTCTTT
TRBD2	few	TRBV6-1	TRBJ2-5	CASKRTSGSWETQYF	TGTGCCAGCAAACGGACTAGCGGGAGTTGGGAGACCCAGTACTTC
TRBD2	.	TRBV4-1	TRBJ2-3	CASSQAVAGGWGGTDTQYF	TGCGCCAGCAGCCAAGCGGTAGCGGGAGGATGGGGCGGCACAGATACGCAGTATTTT
TRBD1	.	TRBV19	TRBJ2-7	CASRQGDEQYF	TGTGCCAGTAGACAGGGGGATGAGCAGTACTTC
TRBD2	.	TRBV28	TRBJ2-3	CASSLTITSGTKLDTQYF	TGTGCCAGCAGTTTAACGATTACTAGCGGGACCAAGTTGGATACGCAGTATTTT
.	once	TRBV20-1	TRBJ2-2	CSARGIGELFF	TGCAGTGCTAGAGGGATCGGGGAGCTGTTTTTT
TRBD2	few	TRBV20-1	TRBJ2-7	CSARSPSGSYEQYF	TGCAGTGCTAGATCTCCTAGCGGGAGTTACGAGCAGTACTTC
.	.	TRBV7-3	TRBJ2-3	CASSFSGGSDTQYF	TGTGCCAGCAGCTTTAGCGGTGGTTCAGATACGCAGTATTTT
TRBD1	.	TRBV10-3	TRBJ1-2	CAIGQGDGYTF	TGTGCCATCGGACAGGGGGATGGCTACACCTTC
.	.	TRBV6-1	TRBJ2-3	CASSEMGSSTQYF	TGTGCCAGCAGTGAAATGGGGAGCTCCACGCAGTATTTT
TRBD1	.	TRBV20-1	TRBJ2-7	CSVQPERDRGREQYF	TGCAGTGTTCAGCCGGAGAGGGACAGGGGGAGAGAGCAGTACTTC
TRBD2	.	TRBV15	TRBJ2-7	CATSRDQSSGNYEQYF	TGTGCCACCAGCAGAGATCAGTCTAGCGGAAACTACGAGCAGTACTTC
.	once	TRBV20-1	TRBJ2-3	CSARKEGRDTQYF	TGCAGTGCTAGAAAGGAGGGCCGAGATACGCAGTATTTT
TRBD2	.	TRBV15	TRBJ2-1	CATSSRGAGDEQFF	TGTGCCACCAGCAGCAGGGGAGCGGGAGATGAGCAGTTCTTC
.	few	TRBV20-1	TRBJ1-2	CSAPRGGNYGYTF	TGCAGTGCCCCTCGAGGTGGGAACTATGGCTACACCTTC
.	.	TRBV7-3	TRBJ2-7	CANTTAYEQYF	TGTGCCAACACGACAGCGTACGAGCAGTACTTC
TRBD2	.	TRBV27	TRBJ2-7	CASRRLAGALYEQYF	TGTGCCAGCCGAAGACTAGCGGGAGCCCTGTACGAGCAGTACTTC
TRBD1	.	TRBV7-3	TRBJ1-6	CASSVGQGASPLHF	TGTGCCAGCAGCGTAGGACAGGGGGCCTCACCCCTCCACTTT
.	.	TRBV7-9	TRBJ2-7	CASSLTLAYHEQCF	TGTGCCAGCAGCTTAACACTAGCTTACCACGAGCAGTGCTTC
.	.	TRBV7-9	TRBJ1-1	CASSFYGGTEAFF	TGTGCCAGCAGCTTCTACGGGGGCACTGAAGCTTTCTTT
.	.	TRBV7-9	TRBJ2-7	CASSQGTGTYEQYF	TGTGCCAGCAGCCAAGGTACGGGAACCTACGAGCAGTACTTC
.	few	TRBV20-1	TRBJ1-2	CSAHRDGYTF	TGCAGTGCCCACAGGGATGGCTACACCTTC